This T cell receptor (beta chain) originates from a study of T-cell memory formation after mild COVID-19. The CDR3 has 11 residues. The germline V gene encodes CDR1 SGHTA and CDR2 FQGNSA. V lost 5 bases, J lost 7 bases, and 8 bases lay in between. TCRdb re-called the 5' RACE reads with MiXCR, one entry per CDR3 protein. The sample includes 350,000 to 550,000 distinct CDR3 sequences, roughly 18% of them seen just once. The rearrangement uses TRBV7-2 and TRBJ2-5; D gene ambiguous. The receptor comes from a man between 18 and 35 years old who had mild COVID-19 (a few samples of this study predate the infection). Cell type and time point are not known. The sample was PBMCs or a T cell subset sorted from them (not recorded which). The CDR3 nucleotides are TGTGCCAGCAGCCGCCTGGGGACCCAGTACTTC. The encoded protein is CASSRLGTQYF.